Each of the 28 T cell receptor beta chains below was sequenced from the same sample in a study of shared clonotypes between healthy human individuals. Terminally differentiated effector memory CD45RA+ cells were left out of the naive CD8 fraction, which was CD45RO-negative and positively selected for CCR7. Generated by immunoSEQ multiplex PCR, the TCRdb table keeps only in-frame clones and is missing some. Among nearly 2 million clones listed, approximately 95% were seen once. Sequencing was carried out using naive CD8+ T cells sorted from blood. The receptors stem from a man younger than 35 in good health.

The gene calls are TRBV5-4 and TRBJ2-1; 9 bases map to TRBD2. V gave up 2 bases and J gave up 8 bases; unmatched junction bases: 2. CDR1 and CDR2 from the germline V gene are SGHNT and YYREEE (reference sequence). There are 13 residues in the CDR3. The CDR3: CASSFLAGYEQFF. The DNA for the CDR3 is TGTGCCAGCAGCTTTCTAGCGGGGTATGAGCAGTTCTTC. Full variable domain (outside the CDR3, taken from reference TRBV5-4 and TRBJ2-1): ETGVTQSPTHLIKTRGQQVTLRCSSQSGHNTVSWYQQALGQGPQFIFQYYREEENGRGNFPPRFSGLQFPNYSSELNVNALELDDSALYLCASSFLAGYEQFFGPGTRLTVL.

J is TRBJ2-7 and V is TRBV13, with D perhaps matching TRBD2 (5 bases). Germline V gene lookup returns CDR1 PRHDT and CDR2 FYEKMQ (reference sequence). The V gene lost 8 bases and the J gene lost 6 bases, with 20 bases spanning the gap. The length of the CDR3 is 14 residues. The chain's CDR3 is CASGGATGPFEQYF. The CDR3 bases are TGTGCCAGCGGAGGAGCTACGGGTCCTTTCGAGCAGTACTTC.

The chain combines TRBV5-6 with TRBJ2-7; 9 bases are a match to TRBD1. CDR3 size: 14 residues. The germline V gene encodes CDR1 SGHDT and CDR2 YYEEEE. Trimming at V came to 4 bases and at J to 5 bases, leaving 7 bases not matched to a gene. The CDR3 protein is CASSGGDRVHEQYF. The CDR3 DNA sequence: TGTGCCAGCAGCGGGGGGGACAGGGTCCACGAGCAGTACTTC.

V is TRBV2 and J is TRBJ2-5; a possible D gene is TRBD1 (5 bases). Per the germline V gene, CDR1 is SNHLY and CDR2 is FYNNEI. The CDR3 totals 15 residues. Deletions cut 5 bases from V and 3 bases from J, with 16 bases between. The CDR3 spells CASSPKGKGKETQYF. The DNA of the CDR3 is TGTGCCAGCAGTCCAAAGGGAAAGGGGAAAGAGACCCAGTACTTC. The variable domain in full, with the rest retrieved from reference TRBV2 and TRBJ2-5, is EPEVTQTPSHQVTQMGQEVILRCVPISNHLYFYWYRQILGQKVEFLVSFYNNEISEKSEIFDDQFSVERPDGSNFTLKIRSTKLEDSAMYFCASSPKGKGKETQYFGPGTRLLVL.

The chain is built from TRBV6-5 and TRBJ1-1; D perhaps matches TRBD1 (5 bases). The CDR3 runs 11 residues. Germline CDR1 and CDR2: MNHEY and SVGAGI. V gave up 7 bases and J gave up 12 bases, with 15 bases separating them. The CDR3, as DNA: TGTGCCAGCAACTACGAGGGGAATACTTTCTTT. Translated: CASNYEGNTFF.

The chain employs TRBV6-1 and TRBJ1-1; tentatively, D is TRBD1 (5 bases). This CDR3 comprises 15 residues. Trimming shortened V by 4 bases and J by 0 bases, and 12 bases separated the two germline ends. Germline assignment: CDR1 MNHNS and CDR2 SASEGT. CDR3 bases: TGTGCCAGCAGTGGTCAAAGGGGAGTGAACACTGAAGCTTTCTTT. Encoded protein: CASSGQRGVNTEAFF.

The rearrangement links TRBV19 to TRBJ1-1; no clear D. CDR3 length: 11 residues. The germline V gene has CDR1 LNHDA and CDR2 SQIVND (reference sequence). Trimming shortened V by 5 bases and J by 6 bases, and 7 bases separated the two germline ends. The CDR3 loop reads CASSLASEAFF. As DNA, the CDR3 is TGTGCCAGTAGTTTGGCCTCTGAAGCTTTCTTT.

The rearrangement joins TRBV19 to TRBJ1-1; tentative D call: TRBD1 (6 bases). Deletions cut 7 bases from V and 6 bases from J, with 15 bases between. This CDR3 has 13 residues. Germline CDR1 reads LNHDA; CDR2 reads SQIVND (reference sequence). CDR3 sequence reads: CASNWGLGAEAFF. CDR3 nucleotides: TGTGCCAGTAATTGGGGGCTAGGGGCTGAAGCTTTCTTT.

Note on this clone: This specimen includes other DNA sequences encoding the same CDR3. This chain links TRBV5-6 with TRBJ2-7; D is ambiguous. The CDR3 sequence is 12 residues long. Germline V gene sequence: CDR1 SGHDT, CDR2 YYEEEE. V was clipped by 3 bases and J by 2 bases, with 6 bases between them. The CDR3 here is CASSSTAYEQYF. The CDR3, as DNA: TGTGCCAGCAGCTCAACAGCCTACGAGCAGTACTTC.

The V and J genes are TRBV20-1 and TRBJ2-2; D call uncertain. CDR1 and CDR2 from the germline V gene are DFQATT and SNEGSKA (reference sequence). This CDR3 comprises 11 residues. The V gene lost 3 bases and the J gene lost 6 bases, with 5 bases spanning the gap. The CDR3 DNA is TGCAGTGCTAGTGGTTCCGGGGAGCTGTTTTTT. It is translated as CSASGSGELFF.

This sequence joins TRBV27 and TRBJ2-2; 7 bases are a match to TRBD2. Germline trimming cut 0 bases from V and 3 bases from J; bases unmatched to any gene: 7. The CDR3 contains 17 residues. Germline V gene data show CDR1 as MNHEY and CDR2 as SMNVEV (reference sequence). This CDR3 reads CASSLSETSSHTGELFF. CDR3 nucleotide sequence: TGTGCCAGCAGTTTATCGGAGACTAGCTCGCACACCGGGGAGCTGTTTTTT.

This chain joins TRBV28 and TRBJ2-5, with D tentatively TRBD2 (6 bases). Per the germline V gene, CDR1 is MDHEN and CDR2 is SYDVKM. The V end was cut by 6 bases, the J end by 1 base, with 21 bases between. There are 17 residues in the CDR3. The CDR3 DNA follows: TGTGCCAGCAGCCCCGCGGGGACGGGTGACCTCCAAGAGACCCAGTACTTC. It codes for CASSPAGTGDLQETQYF. The variable domain in full, with the rest retrieved from reference TRBV28 and TRBJ2-5, is DVKVTQSSRYLVKRTGEKVFLECVQDMDHENMFWYRQDPGLGLRLIYFSYDVKMKEKGDIPEGYSVSREKKERFSLILESASTNQTSMYLCASSPAGTGDLQETQYFGPGTRLLVL.

The chain is built from TRBV6-5 and TRBJ2-5, with D perhaps TRBD1 (6 bases). Trimming took 5 bases from V and 1 from J, leaving 14 bases between them. This CDR3 is 15 amino acids long. Germline V gene data show CDR1 as MNHEY and CDR2 as SVGAGI. The CDR3 region is CASSPRPGAQETQYF. CDR3 DNA sequence: TGTGCCAGCAGTCCCCGCCCAGGGGCCCAAGAGACCCAGTACTTC.

J is TRBJ2-7 and V is TRBV4-1, with a weak D call TRBD2 (5 bases). The V end lost 2 bases, the J end lost 5 bases, and 19 bases lay between the germline ends. The CDR3 loop spans 16 amino acids. Germline loops: CDR1 MGHRA, CDR2 YSYEKL. The CDR3, as DNA: TGCGCCAGCAGCCAATTAGAGACGGGGATTCCCGACGAGCAGTACTTC. Translating gives CASSQLETGIPDEQYF.

The chain carries TRBV13 and TRBJ2-7; D may match TRBD1 or TRBD2 (5 bases each). CDR3 size: 15 residues. Germline-derived CDR1 and CDR2 are PRHDT and FYEKMQ (reference sequence). The V gene lost 3 bases and the J gene lost 0 bases, with 12 bases spanning the gap. The CDR3 here is CASSFGPGSSYEQYF. CDR3 DNA: TGTGCCAGCAGCTTCGGTCCAGGGAGCTCCTACGAGCAGTACTTC.

This clone was detected only a few times. The V and J genes are TRBV7-9 and TRBJ1-1; D may be TRBD1 (6 bases). V gave up 2 bases and J gave up 4 bases, with 11 bases separating them. This CDR3 comprises 14 residues. Germline lookup yields CDR1 SEHNR and CDR2 FQNEAQ (reference sequence). The CDR3 region has the DNA TGTGCCAGCAGCTTAATGCAAGGGGGCACTGAAGCTTTCTTT. Translated: CASSLMQGGTEAFF. The complete variable domain, with remaining parts taken from reference TRBV7-9 and TRBJ1-1, reads DTGVSQNPRHKITKRGQNVTFRCDPISEHNRLYWYRQTLGQGPEFLTYFQNEAQLEKSRLLSDRFSAERPKGSFSTLEIQRTEQGDSAMYLCASSLMQGGTEAFFGQGTRLTVV.

In the case of this clone: The same CDR3 can be traced to other DNA sequences in this sample. The CDR3 region is CASSPEGSGGARETQYF. CDR3 sequence (DNA): TGTGCCAGCAGCCCAGAGGGTAGCGGGGGGGCCCGGGAGACCCAGTACTTC. V gene TRBV5-6 combines with J gene TRBJ2-5; TRBD2 matches 11 bases. The CDR3 sequence is 17 residues long. J lost 5 bases, V lost 4 bases, and 13 bases had no gene match. CDR1 and CDR2 (germline): SGHDT, YYEEEE.

The chain recombines TRBV7-9 with TRBJ2-3; 8 bases are shared with TRBD1. The germline V gene encodes CDR1 SEHNR and CDR2 FQNEAQ (reference sequence). The junction had 8 bases not matched to a gene; V was cut back by 5 bases and J by 4 bases. The CDR3 contains 15 residues. CDR3 protein: CASSTPGTGSDTQYF. The CDR3, as DNA: TGTGCCAGCAGCACCCCCGGGACAGGATCAGATACGCAGTATTTT.

Concerning this clone itself: Other nucleotide sequences from this sample produce the same CDR3. The V gene is TRBV4-1, the J gene TRBJ2-7; the D gene is possibly TRBD2 (6 bases). Germline lookup yields CDR1 MGHRA and CDR2 YSYEKL. V lost 1 base and J 4 bases, leaving 8 bases between the germline ends. The CDR3 runs 13 residues. CDR3 in amino acids: CASSQGSGYEQYF. The CDR3 DNA reads TGCGCCAGCAGCCAAGGTAGCGGATACGAGCAGTACTTC.

The chain joins TRBV29-1 to TRBJ2-5; D is unresolved. CDR1 is SQVTM, CDR2 ANQGSEA, per germline. The V end was cut by 3 bases, the J end by 2 bases, with 13 bases between. This CDR3 spans 14 amino acids. CDR3 sequence (DNA): TGCAGCGTTGATTGGAGTGTCGGACAAGAGACCCAGTACTTC. Protein product: CSVDWSVGQETQYF.

This chain uses TRBV5-6 with TRBJ2-7; 8 bases agree with TRBD2. The V gene's germline CDR1 is SGHDT and CDR2 YYEEEE. This CDR3 has 16 amino acids. With 0 bases clipped from V and 5 bases from J, the junction kept 10 bases outside the gene matches. The CDR3 sequence is CASSLAGGAPGDEQYF. The CDR3 DNA follows: TGTGCCAGCAGCTTGGCGGGGGGGGCCCCTGGGGACGAGCAGTACTTC.

The V and J genes are TRBV29-1 and TRBJ2-7; D is perhaps TRBD1 (7 bases). The CDR3 is 14 residues long. V was clipped by 6 bases and J by 3 bases, with 18 bases between them. CDR1 and CDR2 from the germline V gene are SQVTM and ANQGSEA. Here the CDR3 DNA reads TGCAGCGTCCGCATTCCCCAGGGGGGCTACGAGCAGTACTTC. This codes for CSVRIPQGGYEQYF.

This clone was picked up one time. V and J are TRBV7-8 and TRBJ1-1; TRBD1 might be the D (5 bases). Trimming took 4 bases from V and 4 from J, leaving 7 bases between them. CDR1 SGHVS and CDR2 FQNEAQ come from the germline V gene. This CDR3 region has 12 residues. The CDR3 sequence is CASSWGGTEAFF. DNA of the CDR3: TGTGCCAGCAGCTGGGGGGGCACTGAAGCTTTCTTT. Drawing the rest from reference TRBV7-8 and TRBJ1-1, the complete variable domain is GAGVSQSPRYKVAKRGQDVALRCDPISGHVSLFWYQQALGQGPEFLTYFQNEAQLDKSGLPSDRFFAERPEGSVSTLKIQRTQQEDSAVYLCASSWGGTEAFFGQGTRLTVV.

V is TRBV6-1 and J is TRBJ2-7; D unclear. CDR3 length: 13 residues. Germline V gene data show CDR1 as MNHNS and CDR2 as SASEGT. Trimming stripped 6 bases from V and 0 bases from J, with 9 bases between. The DNA of the CDR3 is TGTGCCAGCAGGGACCGGAGCTCCTACGAGCAGTACTTC. It codes for CASRDRSSYEQYF.

This clone appeared a single time. The chain links TRBV4-1 to TRBJ1-1, with a possible D match to TRBD1 (6 bases). The germline gives CDR1 MGHRA, CDR2 YSYEKL. The length of the CDR3 is 13 residues. The V and J ends lost 3 bases and 7 bases respectively, with 12 bases between them. CDR3 residues: CASSQGAEFEAFF. The CDR3 bases are TGCGCCAGCAGCCAGGGGGCTGAGTTTGAAGCTTTCTTT.

The chain carries TRBV6-1 and TRBJ1-1; no clear D. CDR1 and CDR2 (germline): MNHNS, SASEGT. The length of the CDR3 is 14 residues. V was cut by 2 bases and J by 1 base, with 8 bases left in between. The CDR3 bases are TGTGCCAGCAGTGAAAGACGGCAGAACACTGAAGCTTTCTTT. Encoded protein: CASSERRQNTEAFF.

The genes are TRBV10-2 and TRBJ2-7, with D maybe TRBD2 (6 bases). Germline V lookup: CDR1 WSHSY, CDR2 SAAADI. V was shortened by 3 bases and J by 2 bases, with 14 bases between the two germline ends. The CDR3 sequence is 15 residues long. CDR3 sequence (DNA): TGCGCCAGCAGTGACCCCCGGGAGTGGGCCTACGAGCAGTACTTC. Amino acids: CASSDPREWAYEQYF.

J is TRBJ2-6 and V is TRBV30; D gene unclear. The CDR3 is 16 amino acids. Germline values: CDR1 GTSNPN, CDR2 SVGIG (reference sequence). V was cut by 1 base and J by 0 bases, with 10 bases left in between. Written as DNA, the CDR3 is TGTGCCTGGAGTGGGGCGGCAAACTCTGGGGCCAACGTCCTGACTTTC. Amino acid sequence: CAWSGAANSGANVLTF.